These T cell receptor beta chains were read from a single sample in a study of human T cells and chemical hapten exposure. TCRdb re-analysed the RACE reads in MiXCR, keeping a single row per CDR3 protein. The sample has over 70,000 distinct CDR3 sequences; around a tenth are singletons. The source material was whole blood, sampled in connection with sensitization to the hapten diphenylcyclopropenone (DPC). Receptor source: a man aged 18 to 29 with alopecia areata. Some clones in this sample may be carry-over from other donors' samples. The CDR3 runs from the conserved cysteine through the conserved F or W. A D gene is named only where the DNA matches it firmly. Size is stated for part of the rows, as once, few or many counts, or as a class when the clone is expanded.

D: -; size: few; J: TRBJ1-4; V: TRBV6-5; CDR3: CASGGTTEKLFF; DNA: TGTGCCAGCGGGGGGACAACTGAAAAACTGTTTTTT
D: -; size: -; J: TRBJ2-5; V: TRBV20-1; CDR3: CSAREVGAAETQYF; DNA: TGCAGTGCTAGAGAGGTGGGCGCGGCAGAGACCCAGTACTTC
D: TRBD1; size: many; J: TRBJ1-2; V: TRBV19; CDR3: CASSILAGTGPGYTF; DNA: TGTGCCAGTAGTATACTAGCCGGGACAGGGCCCGGCTACACCTTC
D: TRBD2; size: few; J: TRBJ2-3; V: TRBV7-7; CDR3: CASSPRGGGADTQYF; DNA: TGTGCCAGCAGCCCCCGGGGCGGGGGGGCAGATACGCAGTATTTT
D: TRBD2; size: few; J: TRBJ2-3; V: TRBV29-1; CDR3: CSVGLAGGSHTQYF; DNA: TGCAGCGTCGGACTAGCGGGGGGCTCGCATACGCAGTATTTT
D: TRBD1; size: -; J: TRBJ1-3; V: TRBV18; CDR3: CASLRGQGETGNTIYF; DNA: TGTGCCAGCTTACGCGGACAGGGGGAAACTGGAAACACCATATATTTT
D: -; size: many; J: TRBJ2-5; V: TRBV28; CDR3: CASSLFFPDSLQETQYF; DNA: TGTGCCAGCAGTTTGTTTTTTCCAGATAGCTTACAAGAGACCCAGTACTTC
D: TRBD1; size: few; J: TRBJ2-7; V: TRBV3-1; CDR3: CASSQGPGQGVAYEQYF; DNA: TGTGCCAGCAGCCAAGGACCCGGACAGGGGGTAGCCTACGAGCAGTACTTC
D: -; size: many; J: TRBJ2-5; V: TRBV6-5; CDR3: CASSYSMVQETQYF; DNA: TGTGCCAGCAGTTACTCGATGGTCCAAGAGACCCAGTACTTC
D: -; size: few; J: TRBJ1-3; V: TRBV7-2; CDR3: CASSLDPGRGNTIYF; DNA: TGTGCCAGCAGCTTAGATCCGGGACGTGGAAACACCATATATTTT
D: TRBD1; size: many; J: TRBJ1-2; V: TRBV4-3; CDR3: CASSKGTGVNYGYTF; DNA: TGCGCCAGCAGCAAAGGGACAGGGGTTAACTATGGCTACACCTTC
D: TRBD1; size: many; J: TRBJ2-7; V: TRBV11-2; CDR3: CASSLPDRGGYEQYF; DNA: TGTGCCAGCAGCTTACCCGACAGGGGGGGCTACGAGCAGTACTTC
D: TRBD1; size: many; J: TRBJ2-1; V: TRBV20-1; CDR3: CSARDRGIYEQFF; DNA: TGCAGTGCGAGGGACAGGGGTATTTATGAGCAGTTCTTC
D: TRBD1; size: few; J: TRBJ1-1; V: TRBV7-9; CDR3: CASSVTGGLNTEAFF; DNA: TGTGCCAGCAGTGTCACAGGGGGCTTGAACACTGAAGCTTTCTTT
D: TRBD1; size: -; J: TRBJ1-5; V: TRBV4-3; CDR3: CASSLYRDRGGQPQHF; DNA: TGCGCCAGCAGCCTTTACCGGGACAGGGGGGGTCAGCCCCAGCATTTT
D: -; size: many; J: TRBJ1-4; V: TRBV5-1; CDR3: CASSLAKGVEEEKLFF; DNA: TGCGCCAGCAGCTTGGCAAAGGGGGTAGAGGAGGAAAAACTGTTTTTT
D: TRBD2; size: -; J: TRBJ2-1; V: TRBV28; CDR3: CASSQLAYNEQFF; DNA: TGTGCCAGCAGCCAACTAGCGTACAATGAGCAGTTCTTC
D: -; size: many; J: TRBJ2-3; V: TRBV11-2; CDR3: CASSLEQVGTDTQYF; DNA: TGTGCCAGCAGCTTAGAACAGGTTGGCACAGATACGCAGTATTTT
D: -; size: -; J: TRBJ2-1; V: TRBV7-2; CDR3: CASSLEGLDNEQFF; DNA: TGTGCCAGCAGCTTAGAAGGACTTGACAATGAGCAGTTCTTC
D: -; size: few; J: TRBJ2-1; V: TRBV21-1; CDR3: CASGQGEGEDEQFF; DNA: TGTGCCAGCGGACAAGGAGAGGGGGAGGATGAGCAGTTCTTC
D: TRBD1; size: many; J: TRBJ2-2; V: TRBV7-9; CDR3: CASGQGADGELFF; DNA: TGTGCCAGCGGGCAGGGGGCCGACGGGGAGCTGTTTTTT
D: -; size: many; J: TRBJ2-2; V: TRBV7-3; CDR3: CASSTQDTGELFF; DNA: TGTGCCAGCAGCACCCAAGACACCGGGGAGCTGTTTTTT
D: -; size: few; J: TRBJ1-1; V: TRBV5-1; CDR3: CASSFQRNTEAFF; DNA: TGCGCCAGCAGCTTTCAGAGGAACACTGAAGCTTTCTTT
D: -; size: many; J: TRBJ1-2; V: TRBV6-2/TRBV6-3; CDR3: CASSRTGRDGYTF; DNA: TGTGCCAGCAGTCGGACCGGGAGAGATGGCTACACCTTC
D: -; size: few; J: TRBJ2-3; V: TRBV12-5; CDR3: CASGLTDTQYF; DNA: TGTGCTAGTGGCCTCACAGATACGCAGTATTTT
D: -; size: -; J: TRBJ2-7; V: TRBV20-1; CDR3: CSARALRGGGAYEQYF; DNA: TGCAGTGCTAGAGCCCTAAGGGGAGGGGGTGCCTACGAGCAGTACTTC
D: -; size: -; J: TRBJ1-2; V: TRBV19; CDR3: CASSLNGGRDGYTF; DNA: TGTGCCAGTAGTCTGAATGGTGGCAGGGATGGCTACACCTTC
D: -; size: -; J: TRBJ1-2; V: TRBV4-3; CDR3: CASSRGQLYGYTF; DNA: TGTGCCAGCTCACGCGGACAACTCTATGGCTACACCTTC
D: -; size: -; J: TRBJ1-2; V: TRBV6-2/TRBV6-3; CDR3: CASSYSIGGYTF; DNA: TGTGCCAGCAGTTACTCGATCGGTGGCTACACCTTC
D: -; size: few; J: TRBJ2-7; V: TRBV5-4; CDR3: CASSQGTYEQYF; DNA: TGTGCCAGCAGCCAGGGGACCTACGAGCAGTACTTC
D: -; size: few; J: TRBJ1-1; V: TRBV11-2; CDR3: CASSLLGEAFF; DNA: TGTGCCAGCAGCTTATTGGGTGAAGCTTTCTTT
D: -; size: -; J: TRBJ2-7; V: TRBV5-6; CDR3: CASREQGTHEQYF; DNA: TGTGCCAGCAGGGAACAGGGCACGCACGAGCAGTACTTC
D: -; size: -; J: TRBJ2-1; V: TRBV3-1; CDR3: CASSQSQQEFF; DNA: TGTGCCAGCAGCCAATCTCAGCAGGAGTTCTTC
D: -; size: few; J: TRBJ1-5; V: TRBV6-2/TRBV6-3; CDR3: CASSRQTGGDRNQPQHF; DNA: TGTGCCAGCAGCCGCCAGACTGGAGGAGATAGGAATCAGCCCCAGCATTTT
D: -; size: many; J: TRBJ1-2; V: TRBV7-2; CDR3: CASSLGIGRYGYTF; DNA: TGTGCCAGCAGCTTAGGAATAGGGCGGTATGGCTACACCTTC
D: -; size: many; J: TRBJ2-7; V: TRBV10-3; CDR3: CAISESTRSEQYF; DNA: TGTGCCATCAGTGAGTCGACCAGATCCGAGCAGTACTTC
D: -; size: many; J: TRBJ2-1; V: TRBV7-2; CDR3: CASSLDSVNEQFF; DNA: TGTGCCAGCAGCTTAGATTCTGTCAATGAGCAGTTCTTC
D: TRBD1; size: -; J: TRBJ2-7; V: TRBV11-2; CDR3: CASSLEGQGPYEQYF; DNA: TGTGCCAGCAGCTTAGAGGGACAGGGGCCCTACGAGCAGTACTTC
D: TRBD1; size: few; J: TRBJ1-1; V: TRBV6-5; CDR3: CASSHRQGGEAFF; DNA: TGTGCCAGCAGTCACCGACAGGGTGGCGAAGCTTTCTTT
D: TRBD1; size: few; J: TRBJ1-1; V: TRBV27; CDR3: CASSDSTGGWGAFF; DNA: TGTGCCAGCAGTGACTCAACAGGGGGCTGGGGAGCTTTCTTT
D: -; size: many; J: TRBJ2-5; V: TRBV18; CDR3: CASSPPPGKETQYF; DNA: TGTGCCAGCTCACCACCGCCAGGGAAAGAGACCCAGTACTTC
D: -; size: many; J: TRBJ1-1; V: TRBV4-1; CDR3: CASDTGIGAEAFF; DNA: TGCGCCAGCGATACAGGGATAGGCGCTGAAGCTTTCTTT
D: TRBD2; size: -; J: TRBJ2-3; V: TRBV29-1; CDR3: CSATPSGAGLSDTQYF; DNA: TGCAGCGCCACCCCGAGCGGGGCGGGCCTATCGGATACGCAGTATTTT
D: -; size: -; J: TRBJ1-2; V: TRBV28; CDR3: CASSPSAARYTF; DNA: TGTGCCAGCAGTCCTTCGGCCGCTCGCTACACCTTC
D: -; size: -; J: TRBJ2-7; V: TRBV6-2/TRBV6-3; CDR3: CATRGFEQYF; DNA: TGTGCCACCCGGGGCTTCGAGCAGTACTTC
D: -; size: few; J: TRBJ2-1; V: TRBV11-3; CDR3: CASSLDPHEQFF; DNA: TGTGCCAGCAGCTTAGACCCCCATGAGCAGTTCTTC
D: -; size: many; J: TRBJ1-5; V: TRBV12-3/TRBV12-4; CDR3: CASSLEGRDQPQHF; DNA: TGTGCCAGCAGTTTAGAGGGAAGAGATCAGCCCCAGCATTTT
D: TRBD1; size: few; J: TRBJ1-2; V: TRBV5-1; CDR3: CASSLDETGTSRYTF; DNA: TGCGCCAGCAGCTTGGACGAGACAGGGACTTCGCGCTACACCTTC
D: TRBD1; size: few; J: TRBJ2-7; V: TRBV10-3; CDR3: CAIRWDRSSYEQYF; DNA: TGTGCCATCAGGTGGGACAGAAGCTCCTACGAGCAGTACTTC
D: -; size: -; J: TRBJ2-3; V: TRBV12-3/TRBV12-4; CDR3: CASSFVIGGRTDTQYF; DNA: TGTGCCAGCAGTTTCGTTATCGGGGGCCGGACAGATACGCAGTATTTT
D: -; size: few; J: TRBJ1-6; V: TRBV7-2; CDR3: CASSLPVSNSPLHF; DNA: TGTGCCAGCAGCTTACCTGTCAGCAATTCACCCCTCCACTTT
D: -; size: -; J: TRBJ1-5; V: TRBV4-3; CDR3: CASSQDKRVGNQPQHF; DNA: TGCGCCAGCAGCCAAGATAAGAGGGTAGGAAATCAGCCCCAGCATTTT
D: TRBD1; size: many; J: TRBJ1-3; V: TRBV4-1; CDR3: CASSQALAGQAISGNTIYF; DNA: TGCGCCAGCAGCCAAGCTTTGGCGGGACAGGCCATCTCTGGAAACACCATATATTTT
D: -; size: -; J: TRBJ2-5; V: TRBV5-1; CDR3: CVSSLVGLQETQYF; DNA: TGCGTCAGCAGCTTGGTTGGTCTCCAAGAGACCCAGTACTTC
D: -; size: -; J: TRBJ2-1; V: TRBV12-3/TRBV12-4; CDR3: CASSLEISYNEQFF; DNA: TGTGCCAGCAGTTTAGAGATTAGCTACAATGAGCAGTTCTTC
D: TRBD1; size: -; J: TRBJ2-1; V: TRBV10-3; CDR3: CAISESLGTGNYNEQFF; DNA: TGTGCCATCAGTGAGTCGCTTGGGACAGGGAATTACAATGAGCAGTTCTTC
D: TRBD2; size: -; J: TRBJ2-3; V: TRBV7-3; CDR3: CASSLSSGGAADTQYF; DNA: TGTGCCAGCAGCCTCAGTAGCGGGGGGGCCGCGGATACGCAGTATTTT
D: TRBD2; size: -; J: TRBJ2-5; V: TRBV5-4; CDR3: CASSWDYQETQYF; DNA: TGTGCCAGCAGCTGGGACTATCAAGAGACCCAGTACTTC
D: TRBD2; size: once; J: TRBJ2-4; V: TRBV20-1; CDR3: CSALAGDKNIQYF; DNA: TGCAGTGCTTTAGCGGGGGATAAAAACATTCAGTACTTC